Listed here are 14 T cell receptor beta chains from one sample, sequenced in a study of blood T cell repertoires in COVID-19. Libraries were prepared by immunoSEQ multiplex PCR; TCRdb keeps only in-frame clonotypes and omits some of them. The sample includes hundreds of thousands of clones, around 87% of them seen just once. Sequences were obtained from peripheral blood. These receptors came from a woman aged 55-75 years with COVID-19, enrolled during active disease.

The V gene is TRBV5-4, the J gene TRBJ2-1; no clear D. The CDR3 is made up of 17 amino acids. Trimming took off 5 bases at V and 5 bases at J, with 23 bases between the two ends. Germline-derived CDR1 and CDR2 are SGHNT and YYREEE (reference sequence). The CDR3 protein is CASSFRYASRSDNEQFF. CDR3 nucleotide sequence: TGTGCCAGCAGTTTTCGGTACGCTTCCCGGTCGGACAATGAGCAGTTCTTC.

V usage is TRBV5-1 and J usage is TRBJ2-7, with TRBD1 matching 10 bases. The V gene end was trimmed by 4 bases and the J gene end by 3 bases; junction bases not matched to a gene: 4. The germline CDR1 and CDR2 sequences are SGHRS and YFSETQ. The CDR3 extends over 14 amino acids. The CDR3 region is CASSTRTGGYEQYF. The DNA of the CDR3 is TGCGCCAGCAGCACACGGACAGGGGGCTACGAGCAGTACTTC.

The V and J genes are TRBV5-4 and TRBJ2-5, with D unclear. This CDR3 comprises 14 residues. V shed 2 bases and J shed 1 base, with 9 bases lying between them. Germline values: CDR1 SGHNT, CDR2 YYREEE (reference sequence). CDR3 protein: CASSFGSSQETQYF. The CDR3 DNA is TGTGCCAGCAGCTTTGGGTCTAGCCAAGAGACCCAGTACTTC.

This chain joins TRBV19 and TRBJ2-1; D uncertain. The CDR3 totals 14 residues. Per germline, CDR1 LNHDA and CDR2 SQIVND (reference sequence). The V gene lost 4 bases and the J gene lost 3 bases, with 10 bases spanning the gap. This chain's CDR3 is CASSTPGGYNEQFF. The CDR3 nucleotides are TGTGCCAGTAGTACTCCGGGTGGCTACAATGAGCAGTTCTTC.

This clone has a handful of counts. The chain has TRBV29-1 and TRBJ2-1, with 10 bases aligning to TRBD2. Germline CDR1 reads SQVTM; CDR2 reads ANQGSEA. The CDR3 totals 12 residues. V trimming: 8 bases; J trimming: 7 bases; junction bases outside the gene matches: 5. The CDR3 is CSTSGVGNEQFF. The CDR3 nucleotides read TGCAGCACTAGCGGGGTGGGGAATGAGCAGTTCTTC.

The J gene is TRBJ2-2, the V gene TRBV11-3; D possibly corresponds to TRBD1 (6 bases). This CDR3 is 16 amino acids long. V shed 1 base and J shed 4 bases, with 13 bases lying between them. CDR1 and CDR2 from the germline V gene are SGHNT and YENEEA. The CDR3 DNA sequence: TGTGCCAGCAGCTTAGGGGTCAGGGGTGGCACCGGGGAGCTGTTTTTT. Its translation is CASSLGVRGGTGELFF.

The chain recombines TRBV3-1 (or the pseudogene TRBV3-2) with TRBJ1-2; 9 nucleotides match TRBD1. CDR3 length: 16 amino acids. Germline V gene data show CDR1 as LGHDT and CDR2 as YNNKEL (reference sequence). Trimming cost V 0 bases and J 2 bases; bases outside gene matches: 4. For the CDR3, the DNA is TGTGCCAGCAGCCAAGATGCGGACAGGGGAAACTATGGCTACACCTTC. Its protein product is CASSQDADRGNYGYTF.

Worth noting for this clone: The sample carries other DNA sequences with the same CDR3. CDR3 in amino acids: CASSGQGDYGYTF. The DNA for the CDR3 is TGTGCCAGTAGCGGACAGGGGGACTATGGCTACACCTTC. The rearrangement uses TRBV19 and TRBJ1-2; 10 bases map to TRBD1. The junction had 1 base not matched to a gene; V was cut back by 6 bases and J by 3 bases. CDR1 is LNHDA and CDR2 is SQIVND in the germline V gene (reference sequence). The CDR3 has 13 amino acids.

The J gene is TRBJ1-2, the V gene TRBV19; a weak D match, TRBD1 (6 bases). This CDR3 spans 14 amino acids. Germline values: CDR1 LNHDA, CDR2 SQIVND (reference sequence). Trimming cost V 7 bases and J 5 bases, with 17 bases left between them. The CDR3 DNA follows: TGTGCCAGTACCGAGGGGGTTTCCGTATATGGCTACACCTTC. Its translation is CASTEGVSVYGYTF.

This clone turned up a few times. The CDR3 loop reads CASSEQGANTGELFF. The CDR3 nucleotides are TGTGCCAGCAGTGAGCAGGGGGCGAACACCGGGGAGCTGTTTTTT. V gene TRBV2 combines with J gene TRBJ2-2, with 7 bases fitting TRBD1. The V segment lost 3 bases and the J segment 0 bases; nucleotides outside the gene matches: 1. Germline CDR1 and CDR2: SNHLY and FYNNEI. The CDR3 sequence is 15 residues long.

V usage is TRBV12-3 or TRBV12-4 and J usage is TRBJ1-5, with D unclear. The CDR3 runs 13 residues. Trimming stripped 6 bases from V and 9 bases from J, with 15 bases between. As DNA, the CDR3 is TGTGCCAGCAGATCCGCCTCTACGTTGCCCCAGCATTTT. It encodes CASRSASTLPQHF.

This sequence joins TRBV3-1 (or the pseudogene TRBV3-2) and TRBJ1-1; no firm D call. The CDR3 contains 15 residues. Germline CDR1 reads LGHDT; CDR2 reads YNNKEL (reference sequence). The V end was cut by 1 base, the J end by 1 base, with 10 bases between. CDR3 region: CASSQVWHPNTEAFF. The CDR3 nucleotides are TGTGCCAGCAGCCAAGTGTGGCACCCGAACACTGAAGCTTTCTTT.

This clone was seen a few times. The rearrangement uses TRBV6-5 and TRBJ1-1, with TRBD1 as a possible D gene (5 bases). CDR1 is MNHEY and CDR2 is SVGAGI in the germline V gene. Trimming stripped 7 bases from V and 3 bases from J, with 12 bases between. This CDR3 contains 13 residues. CDR3 DNA: TGTGCCAGCACGGGGGAATTGCACACTGAAGCTTTCTTT. As protein: CASTGELHTEAFF.

The DNA for the CDR3 is TGTGCCAGCAGCTCGGAGACAGGGGGGTATTCACCCCTCCACTTT. Translating it yields CASSSETGGYSPLHF. The chain links TRBV7-2 to TRBJ1-6; 9 bases are shared with TRBD1. Germline lookup yields CDR1 SGHTA and CDR2 FQGNSA. V dropped 4 bases and J dropped 8; count of bases not matched to a gene: 6. The CDR3 consists of 15 residues. Full variable domain (missing parts from reference TRBV7-2 and TRBJ1-6): GAGVSQSPSNKVTEKGKDVELRCDPISGHTALYWYRQSLGQGLEFLIYFQGNSAPDKSGLPSDRFSAERTGGSVSTLTIQRTQQEDSAVYLCASSSETGGYSPLHFGNGTRLTVT.